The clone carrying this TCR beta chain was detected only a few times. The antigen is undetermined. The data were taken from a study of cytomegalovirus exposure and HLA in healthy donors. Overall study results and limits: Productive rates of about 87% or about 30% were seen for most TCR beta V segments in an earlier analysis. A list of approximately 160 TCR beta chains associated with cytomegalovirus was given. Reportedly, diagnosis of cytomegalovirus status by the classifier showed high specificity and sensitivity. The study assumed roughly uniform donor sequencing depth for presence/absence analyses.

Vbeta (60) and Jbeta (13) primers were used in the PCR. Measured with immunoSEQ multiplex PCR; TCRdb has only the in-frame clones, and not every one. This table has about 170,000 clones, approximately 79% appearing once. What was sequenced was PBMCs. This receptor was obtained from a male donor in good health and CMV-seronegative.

The CDR3, as DNA: TGTGCCAGTCGCCTGGGGGCAGGGGTCAAAGAGACCCAGTACTTC. Translation gives CASRLGAGVKETQYF. The rearrangement links TRBV19 to TRBJ2-5; the D gene is possibly TRBD1 (6 bases). The germline V and J ends were trimmed by 8 bases and 3 bases, with 19 bases remaining between them. CDR3 size: 15 residues. CDR1 and CDR2 (germline): LNHDA, SQIVND (reference sequence).